Below, 9 T cell receptor beta chains from the same sample are listed, as sequenced in a study of response to subunit inactivated influenza vaccine. TCRdb independently ran MiXCR on the RT-PCR reads; one entry per CDR3 protein. The sample shows almost 250,000 distinct CDR3 sequences, 9.5% to 15% of them seen only once. The source material was non-naive T cells sorted from PBMCs, sampled 14 days before vaccination. The receptors derive from a man in his fifties who received an inactivated influenza vaccine.

The chain employs TRBV5-1 and TRBJ2-3; 7 positions match TRBD1. CDR1 SGHRS and CDR2 YFSETQ come from the germline V gene. Trimming cost V 2 bases and J 3 bases; bases outside gene matches: 3. This CDR3 is 14 amino acids long. The DNA of the CDR3 is TGCGCCAGCAGCTTAACAGGGGCAACAGATACGCAGTATTTT. Translating it yields CASSLTGATDTQYF.

Notes on this clonotype: The CDR3 does not end in the conserved phenylalanine or tryptophan, so this is likely a read error. The rearrangement uses TRBV5-5 and TRBJ1-2; 8 bases are a match to TRBD1. Germline loops: CDR1 SGHKS, CDR2 YYEKEE (reference sequence). This CDR3 spans 15 amino acids. The trim removed 4 bases at V and 2 bases at J, leaving 7 bases unmatched. DNA for the CDR3: TGTGCCAGCAGCAAGGACGGACAGGGAAACTATGGCTACACCTGC. Encoded protein: CASSKDGQGNYGYTC.

This chain uses TRBV25-1 with TRBJ1-1; a possible D gene is TRBD1 (6 bases). V was shortened by 4 bases and J by 5 bases, with 11 bases between the two germline ends. CDR3 size: 13 residues. Germline V gives CDR1 MGHDK, CDR2 SYGVNS. The CDR3 spells CASSAGQGTEAFF. CDR3 nucleotides: TGTGCCAGCAGTGCGGGCCAGGGGACTGAAGCTTTCTTT. Filled out from reference TRBV25-1 and TRBJ1-1, the complete variable domain reads EADIYQTPRYLVIGTGKKITLECSQTMGHDKMYWYQQDPGMELHLIHYSYGVNSTEKGDLSSESTVSRIRTEHFPLTLESARPSHTSQYLCASSAGQGTEAFFGQGTRLTVV.

This clonotype was counted a few times. The chain carries TRBV7-3 and TRBJ2-1; D is uncertain. The CDR3 has 13 residues. The germline CDR1 and CDR2 sequences are SGHTA and FQGTGA. V gave up 1 base and J gave up 6 bases, with 7 bases separating them. CDR3 loop: CASSLMVGNEQFF. The DNA of the CDR3 is TGTGCCAGCAGCTTAATGGTCGGCAATGAGCAGTTCTTC.

The chain combines TRBV5-1 with TRBJ2-1, with TRBD2 identical over 15 bases. With V trimmed by 3 bases and J by 7 bases, 11 bases remained unmatched. Germline CDR1 is SGHRS and CDR2 is YFSETQ. This CDR3 spans 18 amino acids. Here the CDR3 reads CASSSGLAGGPSENEQFF. The CDR3 DNA reads as TGCGCCAGCAGCTCCGGACTAGCGGGGGGGCCCTCTGAGAATGAGCAGTTCTTC.

The V call is TRBV24-1, the J call TRBJ2-2; no firm D call. V was clipped by 4 bases and J by 5 bases, with 13 bases between them. The CDR3 extends over 15 amino acids. Germline assignment: CDR1 KGHDR and CDR2 SFDVKD. This chain's CDR3 is CATSDPIRITGELFF. DNA of the CDR3: TGTGCCACCAGTGACCCAATCAGGATAACCGGGGAGCTGTTTTTT.

The gene calls are TRBV20-1 and TRBJ1-5, with D possibly TRBD1 on 5 matching bases. Germline lookup yields CDR1 DFQATT and CDR2 SNEGSKA (reference sequence). V lost 0 bases to trimming and J lost 3 bases, with 15 bases between them. The CDR3 has 16 amino acids. DNA of the CDR3: TGCAGTGCTAGAGATCCCCGGGACGGGCCCAATCAGCCCCAGCATTTT. This codes for CSARDPRDGPNQPQHF.

The rearrangement uses TRBV5-6 and TRBJ2-7, with TRBD1 as a possible D gene (6 bases). V was cut by 3 bases and J by 4 bases, with 17 bases left in between. This CDR3 region has 15 residues. Germline values: CDR1 SGHDT, CDR2 YYEEEE. The CDR3 loop reads CASSSLSQGWYEQYF. CDR3 bases: TGTGCCAGCAGCTCTCTGTCACAGGGCTGGTACGAGCAGTACTTC.

This clonotype was seen a handful of times. The chain is built from TRBV6-1 and TRBJ2-7; TRBD1 is a possible D gene (6 bases). The CDR3 consists of 13 residues. Germline loops: CDR1 MNHNS, CDR2 SASEGT. V lost 6 bases, J lost 2 bases, and 11 bases lay in between. The CDR3 here is CASSGGQTYEQYF. The CDR3 nucleotides read TGTGCCAGCAGCGGTGGACAGACCTACGAGCAGTACTTC.